These T cell receptor beta chains were read from a single sample in a study of cytomegalovirus exposure and HLA in healthy donors. Data came from immunoSEQ multiplex PCR; TCRdb stores just in-frame clones and leaves some out. Of 150,000 to 200,000 clones in the sample, more than 65% are singletons; the top ten hold approximately 5.4%. Input material: PBMCs. The source is a young woman in good health and CMV-seropositive. Each CDR3 is given with its conserved first and last residue. A D gene is named only where the DNA matches it firmly. Only part of the rows carry a size: once, few, many, or a class if the clone is expanded.

length	size	V	D	J	CDR3	DNA
15	.	TRBV4-2	.	TRBJ2-2	CASSQDEGNTGELFF	TGTGCCAGCAGCCAAGATGAGGGGAACACCGGGGAGCTGTTTTTT
14	.	TRBV9	TRBD1	TRBJ1-4	CASSPRTGGEKLFF	TGTGCCAGCAGCCCCCGGACAGGGGGTGAAAAACTGTTTTTT
23	.	TRBV21-1	.	TRBJ2-7	CASSKVIGLPGTSVRTSSYEQYF	TGTGCCAGCAGCAAAGTTATAGGGTTGCCCGGGACTAGCGTTAGAACGAGCTCCTACGAGCAGTACTTC
15	.	TRBV5-1	.	TRBJ2-3	CASSLGRAITDTQYF	TGCGCCAGCAGCTTGGGGCGGGCCATCACAGATACGCAGTATTTT
17	.	TRBV7-8	TRBD2	TRBJ2-2	CASSALTSGPNTGELFF	TGTGCCAGCAGCGCCCTAACTAGCGGTCCGAACACCGGGGAGCTGTTTTTT
14	.	TRBV15	.	TRBJ1-2	CATSPREANYGYTF	TGTGCCACCAGCCCTCGGGAAGCTAACTATGGCTACACCTTC
15	.	TRBV15	TRBD2	TRBJ2-1	CATSTGTSATYEQFF	TGTGCCACCAGCACCGGGACTAGTGCTACGTATGAGCAGTTCTTC
17	.	TRBV9	.	TRBJ2-7	CASSVSDIPRRSYEQYF	TGTGCCAGCAGCGTTTCTGACATACCGAGGAGGTCCTACGAGCAGTACTTC
16	.	TRBV5-1	TRBD1	TRBJ1-6	CASSLLGTDRNSPLHF	TGCGCCAGCAGCTTGTTAGGGACAGACCGCAATTCACCCCTCCACTTT
16	.	TRBV11-2	TRBD1	TRBJ2-2	CASSDLGDRVAGELFF	TGTGCCAGCAGCGACCTCGGGGACAGGGTTGCCGGGGAGCTGTTTTTT
12	.	TRBV29-1	.	TRBJ1-2	CSVVTDSYGYTF	TGCAGCGTTGTGACTGACTCCTATGGCTACACCTTC
14	.	TRBV19	.	TRBJ1-1	CASSPRGANTEAFF	TGTGCCAGTAGTCCGCGAGGCGCGAACACTGAAGCTTTCTTT
15	.	TRBV4-1	.	TRBJ1-1	CASSLEQGGVTEAFF	TGCGCCAGCAGCCTAGAACAGGGTGGGGTCACTGAAGCTTTCTTT
15	few	TRBV19	.	TRBJ2-2	CASSIDGGGTGELFF	TGTGCCAGTAGTATAGATGGGGGCGGCACCGGGGAGCTGTTTTTT
18	.	TRBV28	.	TRBJ1-2	CASSFRTRGDRANYGYTF	TGTGCCAGCAGTTTCCGGACGCGGGGGGATCGCGCCAACTATGGCTACACCTTC
14	.	TRBV13	.	TRBJ1-3	CASSLATGSDTIYF	TGTGCCAGCAGCTTAGCAACAGGGTCGGACACCATATATTTT
18	few	TRBV5-1	TRBD2	TRBJ2-7	CASSLAGTSGRSSYEQYF	TGCGCCAGCAGCTTGGCCGGGACTAGCGGGAGAAGCTCCTACGAGCAGTACTTC
15	.	TRBV4-1	TRBD1	TRBJ1-4	CASSFRDREYEKLFF	TGCGCCAGCAGCTTCCGGGACAGGGAGTATGAAAAACTGTTTTTT
14	.	TRBV5-1	TRBD1	TRBJ2-5	CASRPLQGQETQYF	TGCGCCAGCAGACCCTTACAGGGGCAGGAGACCCAGTACTTC
14	.	TRBV19	TRBD1	TRBJ1-1	CASTIQGFRTEAFF	TGTGCCAGTACCATACAGGGGTTCCGAACTGAAGCTTTCTTT
13	few	TRBV7-9	.	TRBJ2-1	CASSVTWGDEQFF	TGTGCCAGCAGCGTGACTTGGGGCGATGAGCAGTTCTTC
13	.	TRBV19	.	TRBJ1-2	CASRRDYEYGYTF	TGTGCCAGTCGTAGGGACTATGAATATGGCTACACCTTC
15	.	TRBV19	TRBD2	TRBJ2-1	CASSTTSGTYNEQFF	TGTGCCAGTAGTACGACTAGCGGAACCTACAATGAGCAGTTCTTC
17	.	TRBV19	.	TRBJ1-5	CATEDGMGVLGNQPQHF	TGTGCCACCGAGGACGGGATGGGAGTTCTTGGTAATCAGCCCCAGCATTTT